This is a list of T cell receptor beta chains from one sample in a study of OX40 agonist ivuxolimab in advanced cancers. Generated by immunoSEQ multiplex PCR, the TCRdb table keeps only in-frame clones and is missing some. The table includes fewer than 70,000 clones, about 90% detected once. Sequenced material: CD4+ or CD8+ T cells sorted from blood, taken in a trial of the OX40 agonist ivuxolimab. Every receptor here comes from an adult with an advanced solid tumor such as melanoma, head and neck, liver or kidney cancer. Each CDR3 is given with its conserved first and last residue. The order of the fields is J gene, V gene, D gene, clone size, CDR3 DNA, CDR3 protein. A D gene is named only where the DNA matches it firmly. Clone size appears in some rows only: once, few, many, or a class for an expanded clone.

j_call: TRBJ1-2; v_call: TRBV4-1; d_call: TRBD1; clone_size: few; cdr3_nt: TGCGCCAGCAGGCTCCGGACAGGGACCTATGGCTACACCTTC; cdr3_aa: CASRLRTGTYGYTF
j_call: TRBJ2-5; v_call: TRBV7-2; d_call: TRBD2; clone_size: once; cdr3_nt: TGTGCCAGCAGAGCCTCCGGGACTAGCGGGACGGGGGCCCAGTACTTC; cdr3_aa: CASRASGTSGTGAQYF
j_call: TRBJ2-1; v_call: TRBV2; d_call: TRBD2; clone_size: few; cdr3_nt: TGTGCCAGCAAACTAGCGTCCTACAATGAGCAGTTCTTC; cdr3_aa: CASKLASYNEQFF
j_call: TRBJ2-2; v_call: TRBV27; d_call: .; clone_size: .; cdr3_nt: TGTGCCAGCAGTTTCGCACCGAACACCGGGGAGCTGTTTTTT; cdr3_aa: CASSFAPNTGELFF
j_call: TRBJ1-1; v_call: TRBV5-1; d_call: .; clone_size: .; cdr3_nt: TGCGCCAGCAGGTCTCAGGGAGACATGAACACTGAAGCTTTCTTT; cdr3_aa: CASRSQGDMNTEAFF
j_call: TRBJ2-1; v_call: TRBV7-3; d_call: TRBD1; clone_size: .; cdr3_nt: TGTGCCAGCAGGTCGGACAGGTCCAACGGTTATGAGCAGTTCTTC; cdr3_aa: CASRSDRSNGYEQFF
j_call: TRBJ1-3; v_call: TRBV30; d_call: TRBD1; clone_size: once; cdr3_nt: TGTGCCTGGAGTGTTGGGACAGGGGACGGAAACACCATATATTTT; cdr3_aa: CAWSVGTGDGNTIYF
j_call: TRBJ2-3; v_call: TRBV7-2; d_call: TRBD1; clone_size: .; cdr3_nt: TGTGCCAGCAGCTACTGGACAGGGGGCACAGATACGCAGTATTTT; cdr3_aa: CASSYWTGGTDTQYF
j_call: TRBJ2-1; v_call: TRBV11-2; d_call: TRBD2; clone_size: .; cdr3_nt: TGTGCCAGCAGCTTATTGGCGAGCGGGAGGAGGGACAATGAGCAGTTCTTC; cdr3_aa: CASSLLASGRRDNEQFF
j_call: TRBJ2-7; v_call: TRBV21-1; d_call: .; clone_size: .; cdr3_nt: TGTGCCAGCAGCAAAGGGCAGGCCTGCTTGTGGGAGCAGTACTTC; cdr3_aa: CASSKGQACLWEQYF
j_call: TRBJ2-1; v_call: TRBV15; d_call: TRBD2; clone_size: .; cdr3_nt: TGTGCCACCAGCCGGACTAGCGGTCCCCCCTACAATGAGCAGTTCTTC; cdr3_aa: CATSRTSGPPYNEQFF
j_call: TRBJ1-1; v_call: TRBV28; d_call: .; clone_size: once; cdr3_nt: TGTGCCAGCAGTCCCCTCAGGGTGAACACTGAAGCTTTCTTT; cdr3_aa: CASSPLRVNTEAFF
j_call: TRBJ1-5; v_call: TRBV18; d_call: TRBD1; clone_size: .; cdr3_nt: TGTGCCAGCTCTCCCGGACAGGGCCGACAGCCCCAGCATTTT; cdr3_aa: CASSPGQGRQPQHF
j_call: TRBJ1-6; v_call: TRBV9; d_call: .; clone_size: .; cdr3_nt: TGTGCCAGCAGCGGGCTACGGGGATCACCCCTCCACTTT; cdr3_aa: CASSGLRGSPLHF
j_call: TRBJ2-5; v_call: TRBV19; d_call: TRBD1; clone_size: .; cdr3_nt: TGTGCCAGTAGCCTCCTTGACAGGGTTGGAGAGACCCAGTACTTC; cdr3_aa: CASSLLDRVGETQYF
j_call: TRBJ2-1; v_call: TRBV5-4; d_call: .; clone_size: .; cdr3_nt: TGTGCCAGCAGCTGGACTATCAAAAATGAGCAGTTCTTC; cdr3_aa: CASSWTIKNEQFF
j_call: TRBJ1-5; v_call: TRBV5-6; d_call: .; clone_size: .; cdr3_nt: TGTGCCAGCAGCTTTAACAGGGACACTCAGCCCCAGCATTTT; cdr3_aa: CASSFNRDTQPQHF
j_call: TRBJ2-3; v_call: TRBV7-3; d_call: TRBD2; clone_size: .; cdr3_nt: TGTGCCAGCAGCAAACTAGCGGGAGCCGGCACAGATACGCAGTATTTT; cdr3_aa: CASSKLAGAGTDTQYF
j_call: TRBJ1-2; v_call: TRBV7-3; d_call: TRBD1; clone_size: .; cdr3_nt: TGTGCCAGCAGCTATCGGACAGGGGATGGCTACACCTTC; cdr3_aa: CASSYRTGDGYTF
j_call: TRBJ1-2; v_call: TRBV12-5; d_call: .; clone_size: .; cdr3_nt: TGTGCTAGTGGTTTGGTAAGGTCCCAGGGAGTCCCTATTAACTATGGCTACACCTTC; cdr3_aa: CASGLVRSQGVPINYGYTF
j_call: TRBJ1-1; v_call: TRBV29-1; d_call: .; clone_size: .; cdr3_nt: TGCAGCGTTGAAAGGCCGCGGAGGAACACTGAAGCTTTCTTT; cdr3_aa: CSVERPRRNTEAFF
j_call: TRBJ1-2; v_call: TRBV14; d_call: .; clone_size: once; cdr3_nt: TGTGCCAGTGGATCGATGCTAGGCTATGGCTACACCTTC; cdr3_aa: CASGSMLGYGYTF
j_call: TRBJ2-3; v_call: TRBV5-1; d_call: TRBD2; clone_size: .; cdr3_nt: TGCGCCAGCTCAGCGGGAGGGCGTGGAGATACGCAGTATTTT; cdr3_aa: CASSAGGRGDTQYF
j_call: TRBJ2-7; v_call: TRBV2; d_call: TRBD2; clone_size: .; cdr3_nt: TGTGCCAGCAGTGGTCGAGGGAGGGTCGAGCAGTACTTC; cdr3_aa: CASSGRGRVEQYF
j_call: TRBJ2-3; v_call: TRBV4-3; d_call: .; clone_size: .; cdr3_nt: TGCGCCAGCAGCCAACAGGGACGACCTAGCACAGATACGCAGTATTTT; cdr3_aa: CASSQQGRPSTDTQYF
j_call: TRBJ2-7; v_call: TRBV6-5; d_call: .; clone_size: .; cdr3_nt: TGTGCCAGCAGTTACTCGATAGGGGGGTACGAGCAGTACTTC; cdr3_aa: CASSYSIGGYEQYF
j_call: TRBJ2-4; v_call: TRBV9; d_call: .; clone_size: .; cdr3_nt: TGTGCCAGCAGCGTAAGCCCCACAGCGGCACAAAACATTCAGTACTTC; cdr3_aa: CASSVSPTAAQNIQYF